What follows are 32 T cell receptor beta chains derived from one specimen sequenced in a study of cytomegalovirus exposure and HLA in healthy donors. Primers included in the PCR were 60 Vbeta and 13 Jbeta primers. TCRdb's copy holds only in-frame clones and misses some; the assay was immunoSEQ multiplex PCR. The sample has 90,000 to 150,000 clones, over 60% seen once. The sequencing input was PBMCs. These TCRs come from a man between 35 and 55 years old in good health and CMV-seropositive.

This chain joins TRBV6-5 and TRBJ1-6; D call uncertain. V was shortened by 0 bases and J by 9 bases, with 15 bases between the two germline ends. This CDR3 comprises 16 residues. Germline lookup yields CDR1 MNHEY and CDR2 SVGAGI. CDR3 coding DNA: TGTGCCAGCAGTTACTCGAGCGTCCACAGCGGTTCACCCCTCCACTTT. This gives the protein CASSYSSVHSGSPLHF.

This chain joins TRBV7-2 and TRBJ2-1; D may be TRBD2 (5 bases). Germline V lookup: CDR1 SGHTA, CDR2 FQGNSA. This CDR3 spans 13 amino acids. V was pared by 3 bases and J by 6 bases, with 9 bases between. CDR3 residues: CASSFRGSNEQFF. The CDR3 nucleotides read TGTGCCAGCAGCTTTAGAGGGAGCAATGAGCAGTTCTTC.

This clone appeared once. The gene calls are TRBV5-4 and TRBJ2-7, with 7 bases lining up with TRBD1. Unmatched junction bases numbered 14, after V lost 4 bases and J lost 4 bases. This CDR3 is 16 amino acids long. The germline CDR1 and CDR2 sequences are SGHNT and YYREEE (reference sequence). The CDR3 bases are TGTGCCAGCAGCCCCCACGTAGGTGGACAGGCGTACGAGCAGTACTTC. Protein product: CASSPHVGGQAYEQYF.

The chain recombines TRBV5-1 with TRBJ2-2, with TRBD2 matching 9 bases. J lost 1 base, V lost 0 bases, and 4 bases had no gene match. CDR1 is SGHRS and CDR2 is YFSETQ in the germline V gene. CDR3 length equals 17 residues. The CDR3 region has the DNA TGCGCCAGCAGCTTGGCCAGCGGGGGGCTGAACACCGGGGAGCTGTTTTTT. Protein: CASSLASGGLNTGELFF.

This chain connects TRBV19 to TRBJ2-2, with D tentatively TRBD1 (6 bases). From germline, CDR1 is LNHDA and CDR2 SQIVND (reference sequence). The CDR3 is 15 amino acids. V was trimmed by 7 bases and J by 5 bases, leaving 17 bases between them. The CDR3 DNA follows: TGTGCCAGTATGCCCCAGCCCAGGGGTACCGGGGAGCTGTTTTTT. Its translation: CASMPQPRGTGELFF. Combining the CDR3 with reference TRBV19 and TRBJ2-2 gives the whole variable domain DGGITQSPKYLFRKEGQNVTLSCEQNLNHDAMYWYRQDPGQGLRLIYYSQIVNDFQKGDIAEGYSVSREKKESFPLTVTSAQKNPTAFYLCASMPQPRGTGELFFGEGSRLTVL.

This clone has just a few counts. One junction end does not reproduce the germline sequence, and a read error may be involved. The chain uses TRBV7-9 and TRBJ2-7, with 10 bases matching TRBD1. Per the germline V gene, CDR1 is SEHNR and CDR2 is FQNEAQ (reference sequence). There are 15 residues in the CDR3. The DNA for the CDR3 is TGTTCCAGCAGCTTAGGAGACAGGGGGCAAGACGAGCAGTACTTC. It translates to CSSSLGDRGQDEQYF.

The V and J genes are TRBV9 and TRBJ1-2; the match to TRBD1 covers 7 bases. Germline CDR1 SGDLS, CDR2 YYNGEE. This CDR3 region has 14 residues. Losses at the gene ends were 3 bases for V and 0 bases for J; bases not matched to a gene: 2. The CDR3 DNA sequence: TGTGCCAGCAGCGGGGACAGTTCTAACTATGGCTACACCTTC. Amino acid sequence: CASSGDSSNYGYTF.

The chain joins TRBV19 to TRBJ2-3, with D possibly TRBD2 on 5 matching bases. The germline gives CDR1 LNHDA, CDR2 SQIVND (reference sequence). The V end lost 3 bases, the J end lost 5 bases, and 12 bases lay between the germline ends. The CDR3 runs to 14 residues. The DNA of the CDR3 is TGTGCCAGTAGTATTCCGGGGAGTGGAGATACGCAGTATTTT. This sequence encodes CASSIPGSGDTQYF.

The chain combines TRBV28 with TRBJ1-4; no reliable D call. CDR1 MDHEN and CDR2 SYDVKM come from the germline V gene. This CDR3 region has 16 residues. Trimming shortened V by 5 bases and J by 7 bases, and 20 bases separated the two germline ends. The CDR3 nucleotides read TGTGCCAGCAGTGCGACGCCGGGGAGGATTCTTGAAAAACTGTTTTTT. Its translation: CASSATPGRILEKLFF.

The chain is built from TRBV5-6 and TRBJ2-3; TRBD2 aligns across 11 bases. This CDR3 is 18 amino acids long. The V gene's germline CDR1 is SGHDT and CDR2 YYEEEE. The junction had 8 bases not matched to a gene; V was cut back by 2 bases and J by 0 bases. Here the CDR3 reads CASSLVAGGPRSTDTQYF. The CDR3 DNA follows: TGTGCCAGCAGCTTAGTAGCGGGGGGGCCGAGAAGCACAGATACGCAGTATTTT.

The rearrangement links TRBV21-1 to TRBJ1-6; TRBD1, as called in the table, went unchecked against the DNA. TRBV21-1 is a recognized pseudogene. This CDR3 contains 20 residues. The CDR3 is CASSKDSGVRETGGHSPLHF. The CDR3 nucleotides read TGTGCCAGCAGCAAAGATAGTGGTGTCAGAGAGACAGGGGGGCATTCACCCCTCCACTTT.

The chain joins TRBV7-9 to TRBJ2-1, with TRBD2 identical over 7 bases. V trimming: 10 bases; J trimming: 4 bases; junction bases outside the gene matches: 7. The CDR3 contains 13 residues. Germline loops: CDR1 SEHNR, CDR2 FQNEAQ (reference sequence). CDR3 DNA: TGTGCCATCGACGGGGGGAAATACAATGAGCAGTTCTTC. The encoded protein is CAIDGGKYNEQFF.

V and J are TRBV7-2 and TRBJ1-1, with a weak D call TRBD1 (6 bases). CDR1 is SGHTA and CDR2 is FQGNSA in the germline V gene. The germline V and J ends were trimmed by 3 bases and 4 bases, with 15 bases remaining between them. This CDR3 comprises 15 residues. The CDR3 spells CASSLARGGGTEAFF. In nucleotides, the CDR3 is TGTGCCAGCAGCTTGGCTCGAGGGGGTGGCACTGAAGCTTTCTTT.

The V call is TRBV27, the J call TRBJ2-7, with TRBD1 matching 9 bases. CDR1 and CDR2 from the germline V gene are MNHEY and SMNVEV (reference sequence). CDR3 length equals 15 residues. V shed 3 bases and J 7 bases; nucleotides not matched to a gene: 10. The CDR3, as DNA: TGTGCCAGCAGTTTTCGTTGGACAGGGGACTCGGAGCAGTACTTC. The encoded protein is CASSFRWTGDSEQYF.

V usage is TRBV9 and J usage is TRBJ1-3; TRBD1 matches 8 bases. There are 15 residues in the CDR3. Germline values: CDR1 SGDLS, CDR2 YYNGEE. The ends lost 4 bases at V and 1 base at J; junction bases unmatched: 4. CDR3 residues: CASSHQGASGNTIYF. CDR3 DNA: TGTGCCAGCAGCCATCAGGGGGCGTCTGGAAACACCATATATTTT.

In nucleotides, the CDR3 is TGTGCCAGCAGCCGTGGACTAGCGGGGGGTCCTCACCTTCAAGAGACCCAGTACTTC. It specifies CASSRGLAGGPHLQETQYF. The chain employs TRBV11-1 and TRBJ2-5, with 14 bases lining up with TRBD2. V was pared by 5 bases and J by 2 bases, with 13 bases of the junction left unmatched. Germline CDR1 SGHAT, CDR2 FQDESV (reference sequence). The CDR3 is made up of 19 amino acids. Supplemented by reference TRBV11-1 and TRBJ2-5, the full variable domain reads EAEVAQSPRYKITEKSQAVAFWCDPISGHATLYWYRQILGQGPELLVQFQDESVVDDSQLPKDRFSAERLKGVDSTLKIQPAELGDSAMYLCASSRGLAGGPHLQETQYFGPGTRLLVL.

The V call is TRBV15, the J call TRBJ1-1; 7 positions agree with TRBD1. Germline V gene data show CDR1 as LNHNV and CDR2 as YYDKDF (reference sequence). V shed 2 bases and J 4 bases; nucleotides not matched to a gene: 1. The CDR3 contains 13 residues. The CDR3 bases are TGTGCCACCAGCAGATACAGGGGCACTGAAGCTTTCTTT. Its protein product is CATSRYRGTEAFF.

This clone was recorded many times. This rearrangement joins TRBV19 to TRBJ1-5; TRBD1 matches 8 bases. Per the germline V gene, CDR1 is LNHDA and CDR2 is SQIVND (reference sequence). The V and J ends lost 7 bases and 5 bases, in that order; junction bases with no gene match: 10. This CDR3 spans 15 amino acids. The CDR3 coding sequence is TGTGCCAGTACGGACAGGGCAACAGAGGATCAGCCCCAGCATTTT. Amino acids: CASTDRATEDQPQHF.

The chain recombines TRBV18 with TRBJ1-1, with D maybe TRBD1 (5 bases). Germline assignment: CDR1 KGHSH and CDR2 LQKENI. This CDR3 has 14 amino acids. Trimming left V 3 bases short and J 0 bases short, with 8 bases between. CDR3 residues: CASSPDKLNTEAFF. The CDR3 bases are TGTGCCAGCTCACCGGACAAACTGAACACTGAAGCTTTCTTT.

This clone was counted only a few times. This chain links TRBV28 with TRBJ1-4, with 7 positions matching TRBD1. The V segment lost 6 bases and the J segment 7 bases; nucleotides outside the gene matches: 11. The CDR3 has 15 residues. From germline, CDR1 is MDHEN and CDR2 SYDVKM. In nucleotides, the CDR3 is TGTGCCAGCAGACCCCTGGACAGGCAGGCTGAAAAACTGTTTTTT. Translating it yields CASRPLDRQAEKLFF.

The chain couples TRBV2 to TRBJ1-4; unclear D gene. Germline V gene lookup returns CDR1 SNHLY and CDR2 FYNNEI. Trimming removed 10 bases from V and 0 bases from J, with 12 bases in between. This CDR3 has 14 amino acids. As DNA, the CDR3 is TGTGCCACCCAGTCCGGGACAACTAATGAAAAACTGTTTTTT. As protein: CATQSGTTNEKLFF. The full variable domain, in which reference TRBV2 and TRBJ1-4 provide the parts outside the CDR3, is EPEVTQTPSHQVTQMGQEVILRCVPISNHLYFYWYRQILGQKVEFLVSFYNNEISEKSEIFDDQFSVERPDGSNFTLKIRSTKLEDSAMYFCATQSGTTNEKLFFGSGTQLSVL.

This rearrangement joins TRBV15 to TRBJ1-3, with a possible D match to TRBD1 (6 bases). With 6 bases removed from V and 0 bases from J, the gap between germline ends came to 15 bases. CDR3 length: 16 amino acids. Per the germline V gene, CDR1 is LNHNV and CDR2 is YYDKDF (reference sequence). CDR3 nucleotides: TGTGCCACCAGGGCTATAGGACAGTACTCTGGAAACACCATATATTTT. It encodes CATRAIGQYSGNTIYF.

This clone was found a few times. V is TRBV9 and J is TRBJ2-1; 10 bases line up with TRBD1. The CDR3 has 14 amino acids. V trimming: 4 bases; J trimming: 8 bases; junction bases outside the gene matches: 6. CDR1 and CDR2 from the germline V gene are SGDLS and YYNGEE. The CDR3 bases are TGTGCCAGCAGCCACGACAGGGGGCTGCATGAGCAGTTCTTC. Encoded protein: CASSHDRGLHEQFF. Variable domain in full (rest from reference TRBV9 and TRBJ2-1): DSGVTQTPKHLITATGQRVTLRCSPRSGDLSVYWYQQSLDQGLQFLIQYYNGEERAKGNILERFSAQQFPDLHSELNLSSLELGDSALYFCASSHDRGLHEQFFGPGTRLTVL.

The chain has TRBV19 and TRBJ2-7, with 8 bases fitting TRBD1. Germline CDR1 reads LNHDA; CDR2 reads SQIVND (reference sequence). V was pared by 5 bases and J by 2 bases, with 8 bases of the junction left unmatched. CDR3 length: 15 amino acids. The CDR3 nucleotides are TGTGCCAGTAGTTCCCCGGGACAGGCAACCTACGAGCAGTACTTC. Its protein is CASSSPGQATYEQYF.

The J gene is TRBJ1-6, the V gene TRBV11-2; a weak D match, TRBD1 (6 bases). CDR1 is SGHAT, CDR2 FQNNGV, per germline. The CDR3 sequence is 18 residues long. V was trimmed by 1 base and J by 0 bases, leaving 13 bases between them. CDR3 protein: CASSLVLGGGSYNSPLHF. In DNA, the CDR3 is TGTGCCAGCAGCTTAGTTCTGGGAGGGGGCTCCTATAATTCACCCCTCCACTTT. Variable domain in full (rest from reference TRBV11-2 and TRBJ1-6): EAGVAQSPRYKIIEKRQSVAFWCNPISGHATLYWYQQILGQGPKLLIQFQNNGVVDDSQLPKDRFSAERLKGVDSTLKIQPAKLEDSAVYLCASSLVLGGGSYNSPLHFGNGTRLTVT.

This clone was counted only a few times. The CDR3: CASSLQDRGLQETQYF. The CDR3 DNA sequence: TGTGCCAGCAGCTTACAGGACAGGGGACTTCAAGAGACCCAGTACTTC. This chain links TRBV11-2 with TRBJ2-5, with 9 bases aligning to TRBD1. The CDR3 is 16 amino acids. V shed 2 bases, J shed 2 bases, and the junction held 6 bases outside the gene matches. Germline CDR1 is SGHAT and CDR2 is FQNNGV.

The chain recombines TRBV4-2 with TRBJ1-2; 12 positions match TRBD1. CDR3 size: 16 residues. The ends lost 4 bases at V and 3 bases at J; junction bases unmatched: 6. From germline, CDR1 is LGHNA and CDR2 YNFKEQ. As DNA, the CDR3 is TGTGCCAGCAGCCCCGTCGGGACAGGGGGCCACTATGGCTACACCTTC. It codes for CASSPVGTGGHYGYTF.

V and J are TRBV15 and TRBJ2-3, with 7 positions matching TRBD2. This CDR3 spans 18 amino acids. With 0 bases clipped from V and 0 bases from J, the junction kept 9 bases outside the gene matches. Germline loops: CDR1 LNHNV, CDR2 YYDKDF (reference sequence). The CDR3 region has the DNA TGTGCCACCAGCAGAGATTATTTGGGGGGGACTAGCACAGATACGCAGTATTTT. It specifies CATSRDYLGGTSTDTQYF.

The rearrangement links TRBV28 to TRBJ1-2, with D perhaps TRBD1 (5 bases). The CDR3 consists of 13 residues. Germline-derived CDR1 and CDR2 are MDHEN and SYDVKM. Trimming took off 3 bases at V and 8 bases at J, with 13 bases between the two ends. CDR3 DNA: TGTGCCAGCAGTTTTAGGCAGGGCTTGGGCTACACCTTC. Encoded protein: CASSFRQGLGYTF.

This chain connects TRBV7-9 to TRBJ1-2; D may be TRBD1 (6 bases). The length of the CDR3 is 15 residues. Trimming pared 5 bases from V and 2 bases from J, leaving 15 bases between. Germline lookup yields CDR1 SEHNR and CDR2 FQNEAQ (reference sequence). The chain's CDR3 is CASSPLTGLNYGYTF. The CDR3 DNA sequence: TGTGCCAGCAGCCCGCTGACAGGACTGAACTATGGCTACACCTTC. Based on the CDR3 plus reference TRBV7-9 and TRBJ1-2, the full variable domain is DTGVSQNPRHKITKRGQNVTFRCDPISEHNRLYWYRQTLGQGPEFLTYFQNEAQLEKSRLLSDRFSAERPKGSFSTLEIQRTEQGDSAMYLCASSPLTGLNYGYTFGSGTRLTVV.

The gene calls are TRBV29-1 and TRBJ2-7, with a tentative D call TRBD1 (5 bases). V was shortened by 1 base and J by 4 bases, with 11 bases between the two germline ends. Germline V gene data show CDR1 as SQVTM and CDR2 as ANQGSEA. This CDR3 is built from 13 residues. This CDR3 is CSVEGQGLYEQYF. Written as DNA, the CDR3 is TGCAGCGTTGAAGGGCAGGGATTGTACGAGCAGTACTTC.

This clone appeared a few times. The rearrangement joins TRBV5-1 to TRBJ2-1; 12 bases line up with TRBD2. The CDR3 is 15 residues long. Germline assignment: CDR1 SGHRS and CDR2 YFSETQ. V trimming: 1 base; J trimming: 4 bases; junction bases outside the gene matches: 0. CDR3 coding DNA: TGCGCCAGCAGCTTGACTAGCGGGGGGTACAATGAGCAGTTCTTC. Translation: CASSLTSGGYNEQFF.